This entry features one TCR beta chain sequence. The study drew participants aged 18 to 89 years from about two dozen US areas. In Cohort 3, a recovered donor had either two negative PCRs, clearance, or symptom resolution. These data belong to a study of blood T cell repertoires in COVID-19. Trimming removed 4 bases from V and 1 base from J, with 19 bases in between. The CDR3 runs to 17 residues. Germline CDR1 is SEHNR and CDR2 is FQNEAQ (reference sequence). Sequenced by immunoSEQ multiplex PCR; TCRdb stores in-frame clones only, minus some. The sample has approximately 440,000 clones, 90% seen once. The TCR sequence derives from a man between 18 and 29 years old who had recovered from COVID-19. The chain employs TRBV7-9 and TRBJ1-2; D is ambiguous. Source material: PBMCs or T cells enriched from blood (not recorded which). CDR3 coding DNA: TGTGCCAGCAGCTCCATGTTCGTTGCAGACATTAACTATGGCTACACCTTC. Translation: CASSSMFVADINYGYTF.